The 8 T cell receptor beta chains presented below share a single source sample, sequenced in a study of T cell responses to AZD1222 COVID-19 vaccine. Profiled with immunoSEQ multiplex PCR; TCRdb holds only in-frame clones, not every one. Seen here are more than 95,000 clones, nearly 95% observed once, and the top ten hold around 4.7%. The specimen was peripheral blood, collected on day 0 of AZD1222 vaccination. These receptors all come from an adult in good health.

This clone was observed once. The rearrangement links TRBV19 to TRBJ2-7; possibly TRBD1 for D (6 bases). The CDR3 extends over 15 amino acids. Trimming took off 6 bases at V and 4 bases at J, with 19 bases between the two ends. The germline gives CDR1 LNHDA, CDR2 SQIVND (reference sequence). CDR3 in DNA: TGTGCCAGTAGCGCAGGGACAAGGGGATTTTACGAGCAGTACTTC. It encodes CASSAGTRGFYEQYF.

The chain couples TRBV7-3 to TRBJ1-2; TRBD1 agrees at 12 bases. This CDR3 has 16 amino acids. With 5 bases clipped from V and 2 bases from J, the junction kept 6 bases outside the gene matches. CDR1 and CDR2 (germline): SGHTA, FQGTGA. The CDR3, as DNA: TGTGCCAGCAGCCCCGGGACAGGGGGCTCGAACTATGGCTACACCTTC. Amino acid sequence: CASSPGTGGSNYGYTF.

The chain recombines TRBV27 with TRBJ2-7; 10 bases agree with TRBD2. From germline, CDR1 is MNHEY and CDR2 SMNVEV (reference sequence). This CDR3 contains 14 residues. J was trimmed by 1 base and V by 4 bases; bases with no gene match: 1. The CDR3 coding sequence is TGTGCCAGCAGTTCTAGCGGGGGTTCCTACGAGCAGTACTTC. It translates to CASSSSGGSYEQYF.

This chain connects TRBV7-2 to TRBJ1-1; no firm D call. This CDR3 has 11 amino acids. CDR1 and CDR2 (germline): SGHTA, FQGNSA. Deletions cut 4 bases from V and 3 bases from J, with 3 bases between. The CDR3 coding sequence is TGTGCCAGCAGCTCCTACACTGAAGCTTTCTTT. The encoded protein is CASSSYTEAFF. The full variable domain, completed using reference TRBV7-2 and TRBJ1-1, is GAGVSQSPSNKVTEKGKDVELRCDPISGHTALYWYRQSLGQGLEFLIYFQGNSAPDKSGLPSDRFSAERTGGSVSTLTIQRTQQEDSAVYLCASSSYTEAFFGQGTRLTVV.

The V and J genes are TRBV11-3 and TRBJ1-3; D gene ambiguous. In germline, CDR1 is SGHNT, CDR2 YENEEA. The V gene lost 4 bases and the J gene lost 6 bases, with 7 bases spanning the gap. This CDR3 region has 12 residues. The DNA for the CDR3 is TGTGCCAGCAGCTCAGACCTAAACACCATATATTTT. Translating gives CASSSDLNTIYF. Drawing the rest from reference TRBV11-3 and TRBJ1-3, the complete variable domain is EAGVVQSPRYKIIEKKQPVAFWCNPISGHNTLYWYLQNLGQGPELLIRYENEEAVDDSQLPKDRFSAERLKGVDSTLKIQPAELGDSAVYLCASSSDLNTIYFGEGSWLTVV.

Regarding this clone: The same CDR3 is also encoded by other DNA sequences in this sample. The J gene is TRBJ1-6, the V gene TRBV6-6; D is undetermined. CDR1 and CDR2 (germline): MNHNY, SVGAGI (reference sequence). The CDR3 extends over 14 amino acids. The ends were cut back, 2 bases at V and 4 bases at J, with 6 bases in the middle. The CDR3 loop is CASSYRGYNSPLHF. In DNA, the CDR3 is TGTGCCAGCAGTTACAGAGGGTATAATTCACCCCTCCACTTT.

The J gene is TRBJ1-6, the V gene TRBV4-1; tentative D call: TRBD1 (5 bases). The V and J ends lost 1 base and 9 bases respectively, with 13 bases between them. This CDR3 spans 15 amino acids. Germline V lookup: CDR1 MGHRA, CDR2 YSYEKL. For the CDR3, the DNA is TGCGCCAGCAGCCAAGGGATGGGGCTCTCTTCACCCCTCCACTTT. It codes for CASSQGMGLSSPLHF.

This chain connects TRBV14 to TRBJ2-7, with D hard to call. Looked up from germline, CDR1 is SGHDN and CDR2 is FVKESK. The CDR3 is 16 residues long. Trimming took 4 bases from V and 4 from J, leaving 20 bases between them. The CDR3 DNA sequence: TGTGCCAGCAGCCGAGACACACTGTGGGCCCCTTACGAGCAGTACTTC. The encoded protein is CASSRDTLWAPYEQYF.